This TCR beta chain stems from a study of T cells in localized non-small cell lung cancer. Regarding the study as a whole: Only one tumor region was sequenced, so heterogeneity remains possible. Adjacent uninvolved lung had the highest clonality, suggesting focused antigen responses. Within adjacent lung there appeared a median approximately 57 of the top 100 tumor clones.

Using immunoSEQ multiplex PCR, the repertoire was profiled, and TCRdb retains in-frame clones only, with some absent. The sample contains around 9,800 clones, around 42% of which appear only once. The J segment lost 6 bases and the V segment lost 4 bases, leaving 11 bases of the junction unmatched. The length of the CDR3 is 15 residues. The V gene's germline CDR1 is LNHNV and CDR2 YYDKDF (reference sequence). This clone was seen more than once but under ten times. Its antigen remains unidentified. The chain has TRBV15 and TRBJ1-1; TRBD1 matches 7 bases. This receptor was obtained from a woman aged 35-75 years with stage I lung adenocarcinoma. The source was lymph node tissue, collected before any cancer treatment. CDR3 loop: CATSTRQGSSSEAFF. CDR3 in DNA: TGTGCCACCAGCACCCGACAGGGCTCTTCGTCTGAAGCTTTCTTT.